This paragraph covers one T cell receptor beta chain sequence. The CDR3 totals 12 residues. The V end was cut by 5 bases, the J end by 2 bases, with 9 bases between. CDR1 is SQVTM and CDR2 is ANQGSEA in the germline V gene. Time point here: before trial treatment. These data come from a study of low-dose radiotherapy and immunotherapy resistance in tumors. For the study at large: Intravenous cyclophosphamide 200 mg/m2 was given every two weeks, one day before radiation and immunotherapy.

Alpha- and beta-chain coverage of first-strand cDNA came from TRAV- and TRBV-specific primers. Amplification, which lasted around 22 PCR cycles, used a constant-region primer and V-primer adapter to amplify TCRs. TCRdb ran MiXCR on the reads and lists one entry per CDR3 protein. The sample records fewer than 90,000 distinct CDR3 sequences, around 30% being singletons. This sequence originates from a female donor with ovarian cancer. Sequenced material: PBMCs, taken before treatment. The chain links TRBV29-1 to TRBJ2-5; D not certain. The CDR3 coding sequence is TGCAGCGTTTCACAGAATCAAGAGACCCAGTACTTC. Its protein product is CSVSQNQETQYF. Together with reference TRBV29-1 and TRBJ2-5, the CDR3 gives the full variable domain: SAVISQKPSRDICQRGTSLTIQCQVDSQVTMMFWYRQQPGQSLTLIATANQGSEATYESGFVIDKFPISRPNLTFSTLTVSNMSPEDSSIYLCSVSQNQETQYFGPGTRLLVL.